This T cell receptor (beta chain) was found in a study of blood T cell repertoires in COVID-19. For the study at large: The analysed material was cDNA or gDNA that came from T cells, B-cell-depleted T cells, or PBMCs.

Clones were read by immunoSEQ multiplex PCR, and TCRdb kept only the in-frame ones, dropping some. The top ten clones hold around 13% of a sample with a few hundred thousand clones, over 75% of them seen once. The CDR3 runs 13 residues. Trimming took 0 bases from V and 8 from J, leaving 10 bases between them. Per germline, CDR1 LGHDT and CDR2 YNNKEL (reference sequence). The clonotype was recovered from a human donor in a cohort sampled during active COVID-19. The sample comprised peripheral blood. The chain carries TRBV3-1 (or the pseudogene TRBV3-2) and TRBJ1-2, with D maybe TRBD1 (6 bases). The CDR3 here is CASSQDRTEGYTF. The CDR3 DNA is TGTGCCAGCAGCCAAGACAGGACAGAAGGCTACACCTTC.